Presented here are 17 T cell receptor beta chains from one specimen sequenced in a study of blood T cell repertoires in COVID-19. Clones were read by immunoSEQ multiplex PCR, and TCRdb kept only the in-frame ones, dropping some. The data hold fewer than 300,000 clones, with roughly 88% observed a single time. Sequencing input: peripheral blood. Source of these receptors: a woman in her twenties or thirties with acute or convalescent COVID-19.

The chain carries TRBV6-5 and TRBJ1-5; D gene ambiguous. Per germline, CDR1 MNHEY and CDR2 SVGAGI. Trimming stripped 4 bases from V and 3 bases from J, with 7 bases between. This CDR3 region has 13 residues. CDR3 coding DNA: TGTGCCAGCAGTTTCAGTAACAATCAGCCCCAGCATTTT. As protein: CASSFSNNQPQHF.

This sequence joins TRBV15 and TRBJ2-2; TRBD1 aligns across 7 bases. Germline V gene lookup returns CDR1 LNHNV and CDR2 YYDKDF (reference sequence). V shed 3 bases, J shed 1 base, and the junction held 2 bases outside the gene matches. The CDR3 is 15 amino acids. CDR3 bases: TGTGCCACCAGCAGTAGGACAGGGAACACCGGGGAGCTGTTTTTT. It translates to CATSSRTGNTGELFF.

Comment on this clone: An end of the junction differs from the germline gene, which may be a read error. For the CDR3, the DNA is TGTGCCAGCAGCGTAGGGGACACAGAAGCTTTCTTT. Protein: CASSVGDTEAFF. The chain joins TRBV9 to TRBJ1-1; D may be TRBD1 (6 bases). The CDR3 is 12 residues long. The germline CDR1 and CDR2 sequences are SGDLS and YYNGEE.

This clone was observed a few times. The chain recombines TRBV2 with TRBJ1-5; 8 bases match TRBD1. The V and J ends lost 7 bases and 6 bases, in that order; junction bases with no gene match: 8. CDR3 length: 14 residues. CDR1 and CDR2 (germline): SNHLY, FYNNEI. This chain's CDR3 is CASIPGQVGQPQHF. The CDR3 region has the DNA TGTGCCAGCATTCCGGGACAGGTGGGTCAGCCCCAGCATTTT.

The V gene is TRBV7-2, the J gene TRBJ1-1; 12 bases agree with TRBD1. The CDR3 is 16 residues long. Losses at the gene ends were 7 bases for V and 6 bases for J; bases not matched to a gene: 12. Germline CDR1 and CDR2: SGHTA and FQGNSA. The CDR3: CASNAGTGGNFPEAFF. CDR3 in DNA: TGTGCCAGCAACGCCGGGACAGGGGGCAATTTTCCTGAAGCTTTCTTT.

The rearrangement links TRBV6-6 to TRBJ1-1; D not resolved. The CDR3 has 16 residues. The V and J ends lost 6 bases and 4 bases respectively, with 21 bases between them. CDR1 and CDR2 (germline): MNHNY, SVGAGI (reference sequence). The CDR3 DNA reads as TGTGCCAGCAGCAAGCGGACGACACCGCGGAGCACTGAAGCTTTCTTT. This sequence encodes CASSKRTTPRSTEAFF.

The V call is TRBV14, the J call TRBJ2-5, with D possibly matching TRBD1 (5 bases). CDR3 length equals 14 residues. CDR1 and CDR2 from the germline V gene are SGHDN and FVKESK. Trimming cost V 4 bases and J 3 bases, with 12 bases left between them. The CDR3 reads CASSPFGREETQYF. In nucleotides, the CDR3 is TGTGCCAGCAGCCCCTTCGGCAGGGAAGAGACCCAGTACTTC. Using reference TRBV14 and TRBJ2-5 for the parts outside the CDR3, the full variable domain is EAGVTQFPSHSVIEKGQTVTLRCDPISGHDNLYWYRRVMGKEIKFLLHFVKESKQDESGMPNNRFLAERTGGTYSTLKVQPAELEDSGVYFCASSPFGREETQYFGPGTRLLVL.

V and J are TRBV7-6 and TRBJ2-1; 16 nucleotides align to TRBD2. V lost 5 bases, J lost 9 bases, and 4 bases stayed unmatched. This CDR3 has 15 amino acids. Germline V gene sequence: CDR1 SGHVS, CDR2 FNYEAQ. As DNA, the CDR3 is TGTGCCAGCAGCCCTGGGACTAGCGGGAGGGGTGAGCAGTTCTTC. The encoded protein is CASSPGTSGRGEQFF.

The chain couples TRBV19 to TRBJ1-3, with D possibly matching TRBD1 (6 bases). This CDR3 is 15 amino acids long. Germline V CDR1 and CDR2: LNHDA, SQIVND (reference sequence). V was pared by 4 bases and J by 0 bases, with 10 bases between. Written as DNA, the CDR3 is TGTGCCAGTAGTACAGGGGCCTTCTCTGGAAACACCATATATTTT. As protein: CASSTGAFSGNTIYF.

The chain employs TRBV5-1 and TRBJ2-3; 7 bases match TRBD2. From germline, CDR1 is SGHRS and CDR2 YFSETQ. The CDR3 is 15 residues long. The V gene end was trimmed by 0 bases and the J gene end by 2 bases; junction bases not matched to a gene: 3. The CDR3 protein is CASSLALAATDTQYF. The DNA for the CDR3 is TGCGCCAGCAGCTTGGCTCTAGCGGCCACAGATACGCAGTATTTT.

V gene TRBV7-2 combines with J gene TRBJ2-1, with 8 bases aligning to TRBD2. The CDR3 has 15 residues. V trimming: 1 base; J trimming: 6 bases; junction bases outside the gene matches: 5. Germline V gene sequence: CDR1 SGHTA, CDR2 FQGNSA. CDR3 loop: CASSLVRLAFNEQFF. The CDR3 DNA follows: TGTGCCAGCAGCTTAGTCCGACTAGCGTTCAATGAGCAGTTCTTC.

The CDR3, as DNA: TGTGCCAGCAGCTTGGAAGGACTAGCGTTCGGCGAGCAGTACTTC. This encodes CASSLEGLAFGEQYF. The V call is TRBV5-5, the J call TRBJ2-7, with 9 bases aligning to TRBD2. This CDR3 has 15 amino acids. The V and J ends lost 0 bases and 6 bases, in that order; junction bases with no gene match: 7. Looked up from germline, CDR1 is SGHKS and CDR2 is YYEKEE (reference sequence).

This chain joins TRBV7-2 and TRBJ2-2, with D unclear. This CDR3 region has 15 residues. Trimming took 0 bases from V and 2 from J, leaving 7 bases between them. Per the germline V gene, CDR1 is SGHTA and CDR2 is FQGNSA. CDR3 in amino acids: CASSLARTNTGELFF. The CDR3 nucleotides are TGTGCCAGCAGCTTAGCGAGAACCAACACCGGGGAGCTGTTTTTT.

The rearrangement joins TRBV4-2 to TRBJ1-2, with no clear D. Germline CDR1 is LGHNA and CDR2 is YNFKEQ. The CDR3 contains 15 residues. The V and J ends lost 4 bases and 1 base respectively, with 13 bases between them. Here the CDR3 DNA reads TGTGCCAGCAGCCCAGGTGAGGGAAGTAACTATGGCTACACCTTC. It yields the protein CASSPGEGSNYGYTF.

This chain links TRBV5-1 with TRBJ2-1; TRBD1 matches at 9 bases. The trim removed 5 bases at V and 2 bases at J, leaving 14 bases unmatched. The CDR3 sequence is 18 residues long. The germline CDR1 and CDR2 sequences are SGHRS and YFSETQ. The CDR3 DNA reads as TGCGCCAGCAGTTTGAGGGTCCCCGGGACAGGGACCTACAATGAGCAGTTCTTC. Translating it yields CASSLRVPGTGTYNEQFF.

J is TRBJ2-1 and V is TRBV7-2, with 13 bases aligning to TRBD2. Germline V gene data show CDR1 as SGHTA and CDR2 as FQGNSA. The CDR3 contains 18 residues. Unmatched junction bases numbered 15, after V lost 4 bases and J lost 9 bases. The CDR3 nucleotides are TGTGCCAGCAGCTATACATCAGGACTAGCGGGAGAGAGGGGTGAGCAGTTCTTC. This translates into CASSYTSGLAGERGEQFF.

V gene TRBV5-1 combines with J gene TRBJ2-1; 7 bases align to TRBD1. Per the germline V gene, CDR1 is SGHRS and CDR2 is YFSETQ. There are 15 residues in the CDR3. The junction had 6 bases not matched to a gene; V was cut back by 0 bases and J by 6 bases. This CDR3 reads CASSLVSRTGNEQFF. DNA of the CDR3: TGCGCCAGCAGCTTGGTGAGCAGGACAGGCAATGAGCAGTTCTTC.